Shown below are 12 T cell receptor beta chains from a single sample sequenced in a study of vaccination and CD4 T cells after COVID-19. The treatment here: roughly 10-day PBMC culture with coronavirus spike peptide pools or control peptides (ViraFEST assay). Once obtained from cultured CD4+ T cells, the DNA was sequenced using the Oncomine TCR Beta short-read assay. TCRdb used MiXCR to reprocess the PCR reads, holding one entry per CDR3 protein. The sample yields over 11,000 distinct CDR3 sequences, over 45% seen once. These receptors have no known antigen. Sequenced: CD4+ T cells from blood, cultured in vitro. The receptors originated from a human donor who had recovered from COVID-19.

DNA of the CDR3: TGTGCCAGCAGTGCGGGAGCGGGACAGGACTATGGCTACACCTTC. Translated: CASSAGAGQDYGYTF. V and J are TRBV6-1 and TRBJ1-2; 8 bases are shared with TRBD1. V shed 4 bases and J 3 bases; nucleotides not matched to a gene: 7. The CDR3 is 15 amino acids. Germline CDR1 reads MNHNS; CDR2 reads SASEGT.

This sequence joins TRBV7-8 and TRBJ2-7, with 11 bases matching TRBD1. J gave up 0 bases and V 4 bases, and 8 bases lay outside the gene matches. Germline V gene lookup returns CDR1 SGHVS and CDR2 FQNEAQ. The CDR3 contains 17 residues. Here the CDR3 reads CASSSSPGQGVSYEQYF. Written as DNA, the CDR3 is TGTGCCAGCAGCTCCTCCCCGGGACAGGGGGTCTCCTACGAGCAGTACTTC.

The chain combines TRBV6-5 with TRBJ2-7, with D perhaps being TRBD1 or TRBD2 (5 bases each). Per germline, CDR1 MNHEY and CDR2 SVGAGI. V was pared by 0 bases and J by 12 bases, with 9 bases between. This CDR3 is built from 11 residues. The CDR3 DNA sequence: TGTGCCAGCAGTTACTCGGGACGGGTGTACTTC. The encoded protein is CASSYSGRVYF.

The chain uses TRBV2 and TRBJ2-3; 7 positions agree with TRBD1. This CDR3 region has 16 residues. V lost 6 bases, J lost 0 bases, and 9 bases stayed unmatched. Germline V gene lookup returns CDR1 SNHLY and CDR2 FYNNEI. The CDR3 region has the DNA TGTGCCAGCAGCCCACAGGGGTCGGCTAGCACAGATACGCAGTATTTT. Amino acid sequence: CASSPQGSASTDTQYF. Drawing the rest from reference TRBV2 and TRBJ2-3, the complete variable domain is EPEVTQTPSHQVTQMGQEVILRCVPISNHLYFYWYRQILGQKVEFLVSFYNNEISEKSEIFDDQFSVERPDGSNFTLKIRSTKLEDSAMYFCASSPQGSASTDTQYFGPGTRLTVL.

This clonotype was seen a few times. V is TRBV6-1 and J is TRBJ2-3; the D is unclear. The CDR3 runs to 13 residues. V was clipped by 1 base and J by 4 bases, with 6 bases between them. The germline gives CDR1 MNHNS, CDR2 SASEGT. The CDR3 spells CASSEGMPDTQYF. The CDR3 DNA sequence: TGTGCCAGCAGTGAAGGGATGCCAGATACGCAGTATTTT.

This chain connects TRBV30 to TRBJ2-2; D not resolved. The CDR3 consists of 14 residues. Trimming pared 0 bases from V and 0 bases from J, leaving 5 bases between. From germline, CDR1 is GTSNPN and CDR2 SVGIG (reference sequence). CDR3 nucleotides: TGTGCCTGGAGTGTTGGGTCGAACACCGGGGAGCTGTTTTTT. Its protein is CAWSVGSNTGELFF. The complete variable domain, with remaining parts taken from reference TRBV30 and TRBJ2-2, reads SQTIHQWPATLVQPVGSPLSLECTVEGTSNPNLYWYRQAAGRGLQLLFYSVGIGQISSEVPQNLSASRPQDRQFILSSKKLLLSDSGFYLCAWSVGSNTGELFFGEGSRLTVL.

This clonotype is termed large. The rearrangement links TRBV20-1 to TRBJ1-6; D is perhaps TRBD1 (5 bases). Germline V gene sequence: CDR1 DFQATT, CDR2 SNEGSKA (reference sequence). The CDR3 contains 13 residues. With 4 bases removed from V and 10 bases from J, the gap between germline ends came to 14 bases. The CDR3 sequence is CSANRLRLSPLHF. CDR3 sequence (DNA): TGCAGTGCTAACAGGTTAAGACTGTCACCCCTCCACTTT.

The gene calls are TRBV20-1 and TRBJ2-1, with D possibly matching TRBD2 (6 bases). CDR3 length: 13 amino acids. Germline V gene sequence: CDR1 DFQATT, CDR2 SNEGSKA (reference sequence). The V and J ends lost 5 bases and 9 bases respectively, with 17 bases between them. CDR3 nucleotide sequence: TGCAGTGCTTTCGGGGACTCCCTCTTTGAGCAGTTCTTC. It specifies CSAFGDSLFEQFF.

The chain combines TRBV2 with TRBJ2-3; possibly TRBD1 or TRBD2 for D (5 bases each). The CDR3 contains 14 residues. Trimming took off 7 bases at V and 3 bases at J, with 14 bases between the two ends. From germline, CDR1 is SNHLY and CDR2 FYNNEI. The CDR3 protein is CASTPGPLTDTQYF. CDR3 in DNA: TGTGCCAGCACCCCGGGACCCCTAACAGATACGCAGTATTTT. Looking up the rest from reference TRBV2 and TRBJ2-3 gives the full variable domain: EPEVTQTPSHQVTQMGQEVILRCVPISNHLYFYWYRQILGQKVEFLVSFYNNEISEKSEIFDDQFSVERPDGSNFTLKIRSTKLEDSAMYFCASTPGPLTDTQYFGPGTRLTVL.

Notes on this clonotype: Given a much more abundant clone one base away, this may be a read error. The CDR3 bases are TGTGGCAGCAGTGCCCTCCACGAGCAGTACTTC. It codes for CGSSALHEQYF. The chain links TRBV2 to TRBJ2-7; D is unclear. There are 11 residues in the CDR3. Germline CDR1 is SNHLY and CDR2 is FYNNEI.

V usage is TRBV20-1 and J usage is TRBJ2-1; TRBD2 aligns across 10 bases. V dropped 3 bases and J dropped 9; count of bases not matched to a gene: 11. CDR1 is DFQATT and CDR2 is SNEGSKA in the germline V gene (reference sequence). The CDR3 is made up of 15 amino acids. The CDR3 DNA reads as TGCAGTGCTAGTGGTCAGCTAGCGGGAGCGGTTGAGCAGTTCTTC. Translating gives CSASGQLAGAVEQFF.

This chain uses TRBV10-3 with TRBJ2-4; D may match TRBD1 or TRBD2 (5 bases each). CDR1 and CDR2 from the germline V gene are ENHRY and SYGVKD. Trimming shortened V by 5 bases and J by 7 bases, and 12 bases separated the two germline ends. The CDR3 extends over 13 amino acids. As DNA, the CDR3 is TGTGCCATCAGTAGCGAAGAGGGGAACATTCAGTACTTC. Protein: CAISSEEGNIQYF.